Shown below are 30 T cell receptor beta chains from a single sample sequenced in a study of blood T cell repertoires in COVID-19. Assay: immunoSEQ multiplex PCR; the TCRdb copy retains only in-frame clones and omits some. The data hold 140,000 or so clones, with around four fifths observed a single time. Specimen: PBMCs or T cells enriched from blood (not recorded which). These receptor sequences come from a woman aged 40 to 50 who had recovered from COVID-19.

The chain couples TRBV5-1 to TRBJ1-5; 7 bases agree with TRBD1. CDR3 length: 15 amino acids. The germline CDR1 and CDR2 sequences are SGHRS and YFSETQ. After removal of 0 bases from V and 2 bases from J, the junction contained 2 bases not matched to a gene. This CDR3 is CASSLDGQGNQPQHF. CDR3 nucleotide sequence: TGCGCCAGCAGCTTGGATGGACAGGGCAATCAGCCCCAGCATTTT.

The V and J genes are TRBV7-6 and TRBJ2-1; D is perhaps TRBD2 (5 bases). Germline loops: CDR1 SGHVS, CDR2 FNYEAQ. This CDR3 has 15 residues. Trimming removed 5 bases from V and 3 bases from J, with 14 bases in between. The CDR3 bases are TGTGCCAGCAGCCGACTACAATCCCTCTACAATGAGCAGTTCTTC. It encodes CASSRLQSLYNEQFF. The full variable domain, completed using reference TRBV7-6 and TRBJ2-1, is GAGVSQSPRYKVTKRGQDVALRCDPISGHVSLYWYRQALGQGPEFLTYFNYEAQQDKSGLPNDRFSAERPEGSISTLTIQRTEQRDSAMYRCASSRLQSLYNEQFFGPGTRLTVL.

The chain employs TRBV11-3 and TRBJ2-1; 14 positions agree with TRBD2. The CDR3 has 16 residues. V dropped 5 bases and J dropped 7; count of bases not matched to a gene: 7. Germline values: CDR1 SGHNT, CDR2 YENEEA. The CDR3 here is CASSPRTSGRPNEQFF. CDR3 coding DNA: TGTGCCAGCAGCCCCCGGACTAGCGGGAGGCCAAATGAGCAGTTCTTC.

The chain combines TRBV5-6 with TRBJ1-1; no clear D. The germline V gene encodes CDR1 SGHDT and CDR2 YYEEEE. V was clipped by 0 bases and J by 7 bases, with 4 bases between them. The CDR3 is 11 amino acids. The CDR3 DNA is TGTGCCAGCAGCTTGGGAGATGAAGCTTTCTTT. Protein sequence: CASSLGDEAFF.

This clone was seen only a few times. The chain combines TRBV9 with TRBJ1-4; D remains ambiguous. Per germline, CDR1 SGDLS and CDR2 YYNGEE. Trimming took 0 bases from V and 7 from J, leaving 13 bases between them. The CDR3 covers 15 residues. The CDR3 DNA sequence: TGTGCCAGCAGCGTAGGGGCAGTCGAGGGTGAAAAACTGTTTTTT. This sequence encodes CASSVGAVEGEKLFF.

The chain has TRBV5-1 and TRBJ1-1; the D gene is possibly TRBD1 (5 bases). The CDR3 sequence is 11 residues long. V gave up 5 bases and J gave up 7 bases, with 9 bases separating them. Germline lookup yields CDR1 SGHRS and CDR2 YFSETQ. CDR3 sequence reads: CASRETVEAFF. CDR3 DNA: TGCGCCAGCAGGGAGACAGTTGAAGCTTTCTTT.

In this sample, this clone turned up a few times. The CDR3 region is CASFSGQGQGSPLHF. The CDR3 coding sequence is TGTGCCAGCTTTTCCGGGCAGGGTCAGGGGTCACCCCTCCACTTT. The chain couples TRBV28 to TRBJ1-6; D perhaps matches TRBD1 (6 bases). V lost 8 bases to trimming and J lost 10 bases, with 21 bases between them. Germline V lookup: CDR1 MDHEN, CDR2 SYDVKM. The CDR3 totals 15 residues.

The V and J genes are TRBV9 and TRBJ1-4, with 9 bases aligning to TRBD1. The CDR3 sequence is 15 residues long. The trim removed 5 bases at V and 0 bases at J, leaving 2 bases unmatched. CDR1 is SGDLS and CDR2 is YYNGEE in the germline V gene. The CDR3 DNA is TGTGCCAGCAGTCGACAGGGGGCAACTAATGAAAAACTGTTTTTT. Translating gives CASSRQGATNEKLFF.

This chain connects TRBV18 to TRBJ1-2; D is ambiguous. CDR1 and CDR2 (germline): KGHSH, LQKENI. The V end was cut by 3 bases, the J end by 0 bases, with 11 bases between. This CDR3 spans 15 amino acids. CDR3: CASSPSSVANYGYTF. Here the CDR3 DNA reads TGTGCCAGCTCACCTTCCTCAGTTGCTAACTATGGCTACACCTTC.

The DNA of the CDR3 is TGTGCCAGCAGCTTTCGAGGGTTTGACCAAGAGACCCAGTACTTC. Translation gives CASSFRGFDQETQYF. The chain has TRBV11-2 and TRBJ2-5; perhaps TRBD2 as D (5 bases). Per the germline V gene, CDR1 is SGHAT and CDR2 is FQNNGV. This CDR3 has 15 residues. Trimming removed 3 bases from V and 0 bases from J, with 11 bases in between.

This chain uses TRBV6-4 with TRBJ2-5; 10 bases agree with TRBD2. The CDR3 is 15 amino acids. CDR1 and CDR2 from the germline V gene are MRHNA and SNTAGT. Germline trimming cut 6 bases from V and 4 bases from J; bases unmatched to any gene: 8. Here the CDR3 DNA reads TGTGCCAGCAGACCCGGGACTAGCGTTGGAGAGACCCAGTACTTC. Encoded protein: CASRPGTSVGETQYF.

CDR3 protein: CASSTASGVFTDTQYF. CDR3 bases: TGTGCCAGCAGCACCGCCAGCGGGGTTTTCACAGATACGCAGTATTTT. The chain carries TRBV7-9 and TRBJ2-3; 7 bases fit TRBD2. Germline lookup yields CDR1 SEHNR and CDR2 FQNEAQ (reference sequence). Losses at the gene ends were 5 bases for V and 2 bases for J; bases not matched to a gene: 10. This CDR3 comprises 16 residues.

The CDR3 sequence is CASSQSDGTGDLGNQPQHF. CDR3 DNA: TGCGCCAGCAGTCAATCGGACGGGACAGGAGATTTGGGCAATCAGCCCCAGCATTTT. The chain joins TRBV23-1 to TRBJ1-5, with 8 bases matching TRBD1. TRBV23-1 is marked as an open reading frame, function uncertain. This CDR3 has 19 residues. V trimming: 0 bases; J trimming: 2 bases; junction bases outside the gene matches: 12.

The genes are TRBV4-1 and TRBJ1-2, with TRBD1 as a possible D gene (5 bases). CDR3 size: 14 residues. V lost 2 bases and J 5 bases, leaving 12 bases between the germline ends. CDR1 is MGHRA and CDR2 is YSYEKL in the germline V gene. This CDR3 is CASSQQGAGYGYTF. CDR3 sequence (DNA): TGCGCCAGCAGCCAACAGGGTGCGGGATATGGCTACACCTTC.

The V gene is TRBV27, the J gene TRBJ2-3; a possible D gene is TRBD1 (5 bases). CDR1 is MNHEY and CDR2 is SMNVEV in the germline V gene (reference sequence). This CDR3 spans 13 amino acids. V lost 5 bases and J 1 base, leaving 7 bases between the germline ends. CDR3 DNA sequence: TGTGCCAGCAGTAGGGGTGGCACAGATACGCAGTATTTT. This gives the protein CASSRGGTDTQYF.

In this sample, this clone turned up a few times. The rearrangement joins TRBV7-9 to TRBJ1-3; D may be TRBD1 (6 bases). Germline V gene data show CDR1 as SEHNR and CDR2 as FQNEAQ (reference sequence). The CDR3 is 15 amino acids. Trimming stripped 5 bases from V and 3 bases from J, with 14 bases between. CDR3 coding DNA: TGTGCCAGCAGCACAACAGGGACGGGTGGAAACACCATATATTTT. This sequence encodes CASSTTGTGGNTIYF.

This sequence joins TRBV19 and TRBJ2-3; possible D gene TRBD2, 5 bases. CDR3 length: 14 amino acids. V shed 10 bases and J shed 4 bases, with 18 bases lying between them. Looked up from germline, CDR1 is LNHDA and CDR2 is SQIVND (reference sequence). This CDR3 reads CAIPGPLGADTQYF. The CDR3 region has the DNA TGTGCCATCCCGGGCCCCCTCGGGGCAGATACGCAGTATTTT.

As DNA, the CDR3 is TGTGCCAGCACCACCCGGATTGGGCGCGCCTACGAGCAGTACTTC. It specifies CASTTRIGRAYEQYF. V is TRBV27 and J is TRBJ2-7; D gene ambiguous. Trimming shortened V by 7 bases and J by 2 bases, and 18 bases separated the two germline ends. The CDR3 is 15 residues long. The germline gives CDR1 MNHEY, CDR2 SMNVEV (reference sequence).

This chain connects TRBV24-1 to TRBJ2-3, with 8 nucleotides matching TRBD1. From germline, CDR1 is KGHDR and CDR2 SFDVKD. The junction had 7 bases not matched to a gene; V was cut back by 9 bases and J by 6 bases. CDR3 length: 13 amino acids. This CDR3 is CATLTGGSDTQYF. CDR3 in DNA: TGTGCCACCTTAACAGGGGGTTCGGATACGCAGTATTTT.

The chain couples TRBV6-5 to TRBJ2-7; maybe TRBD1 (6 bases). The CDR3 extends over 16 amino acids. V dropped 1 base and J dropped 0 bases, with 13 bases sitting between them. Germline V CDR1 and CDR2: MNHEY, SVGAGI. CDR3 sequence: CASSYWTEISSYEQYF. The DNA for the CDR3 is TGTGCCAGCAGTTACTGGACAGAAATTAGCTCCTACGAGCAGTACTTC.

The CDR3 DNA reads as TGCAGTGCTAGTCCCCGACAGGGGGAGTCCAATGAGCAGTTCTTC. This gives the protein CSASPRQGESNEQFF. The chain is built from TRBV20-1 and TRBJ2-1; TRBD1 matches 9 bases. Germline CDR1 and CDR2: DFQATT and SNEGSKA (reference sequence). This CDR3 is built from 15 residues. J was trimmed by 6 bases and V by 3 bases; bases with no gene match: 9.

CDR3 DNA sequence: TGTGCCAGCAGGGGGGGAGGGAACACTGAAGCTTTCTTT. Translation: CASRGGGNTEAFF. The chain joins TRBV27 to TRBJ1-1; tentatively, D is TRBD1 (5 bases). From germline, CDR1 is MNHEY and CDR2 SMNVEV (reference sequence). Trimming took off 6 bases at V and 1 base at J, with 9 bases between the two ends. CDR3 length: 13 amino acids.

The V and J genes are TRBV5-1 and TRBJ2-1; maybe TRBD1 (5 bases). The CDR3 length is 15 residues. The germline CDR1 and CDR2 sequences are SGHRS and YFSETQ. Between the trimmed V and J ends, which lost 2 bases and 0 bases, there was a span of 9 bases. CDR3 loop: CASSFDSSSYNEQFF. The CDR3 region has the DNA TGCGCCAGCAGCTTCGACAGTAGCTCCTACAATGAGCAGTTCTTC.

The chain recombines TRBV4-2 with TRBJ2-7; 9 nucleotides match TRBD1. This CDR3 is 15 amino acids long. The junction had 7 bases not matched to a gene; V was cut back by 1 base and J by 6 bases. Germline V gene lookup returns CDR1 LGHNA and CDR2 YNFKEQ. The CDR3 spells CASSQAAGQGTEQYF. CDR3 DNA sequence: TGTGCCAGCAGCCAAGCGGCCGGACAGGGGACCGAGCAGTACTTC.

The chain is built from TRBV19 and TRBJ2-7; 9 bases match TRBD1. Germline values: CDR1 LNHDA, CDR2 SQIVND (reference sequence). V was clipped by 3 bases and J by 3 bases; unmatched bases: 9. The CDR3 is made up of 16 amino acids. In DNA form, the CDR3 reads TGTGCCAGTAGTATTCCCCCCGGACAGGGGCACTACGAGCAGTACTTC. This sequence encodes CASSIPPGQGHYEQYF. The full variable domain, with the rest looked up from reference TRBV19 and TRBJ2-7, is DGGITQSPKYLFRKEGQNVTLSCEQNLNHDAMYWYRQDPGQGLRLIYYSQIVNDFQKGDIAEGYSVSREKKESFPLTVTSAQKNPTAFYLCASSIPPGQGHYEQYFGPGTRLTVT.

The chain employs TRBV30 and TRBJ2-1, with 13 bases identical to TRBD2. Germline V CDR1 and CDR2: GTSNPN, SVGIG (reference sequence). The CDR3 is 14 amino acids. J gave up 8 bases and V 5 bases, and 6 bases lay outside the gene matches. This chain's CDR3 is CAWGTSGTSHEQFF. The CDR3 nucleotides are TGTGCCTGGGGGACTAGCGGGACGTCTCATGAGCAGTTCTTC.

CDR3 sequence reads: CSASSGNEQFF. In nucleotides, the CDR3 is TGCAGTGCTAGCAGCGGGAATGAGCAGTTCTTC. The gene calls are TRBV20-1 and TRBJ2-1; maybe TRBD2 (6 bases). Germline lookup yields CDR1 DFQATT and CDR2 SNEGSKA (reference sequence). The CDR3 runs 11 residues. Trimming took 3 bases from V and 7 from J, leaving 7 bases between them.

The table lists this clone with a few counts. The V call is TRBV3-1 (or the pseudogene TRBV3-2), the J call TRBJ2-7; TRBD2 might be the D (5 bases). In germline, CDR1 is LGHDT, CDR2 YNNKEL (reference sequence). Trimming left V 4 bases short and J 3 bases short, with 19 bases between. The CDR3 totals 16 residues. The CDR3 region is CASSPNRAAWGYEQYF. Here the CDR3 DNA reads TGTGCCAGCAGCCCCAACCGAGCGGCCTGGGGCTACGAGCAGTACTTC.

The chain is built from TRBV2 and TRBJ2-5; the D is unclear. Germline V gene data show CDR1 as SNHLY and CDR2 as FYNNEI. V lost 6 bases to trimming and J lost 5 bases, with 10 bases between them. This CDR3 has 12 amino acids. The CDR3 is CASRVEAETQYF. The DNA of the CDR3 is TGTGCCAGCAGAGTAGAAGCGGAGACCCAGTACTTC.

The sample holds a few counts of this clone. The chain is built from TRBV7-2 and TRBJ1-2; D is uncertain. Germline-derived CDR1 and CDR2 are SGHTA and FQGNSA. This CDR3 contains 18 residues. Trimming took off 3 bases at V and 4 bases at J, with 24 bases between the two ends. This CDR3 reads CASSFMWWESGRVYGYTF. The DNA of the CDR3 is TGTGCCAGCAGCTTTATGTGGTGGGAGTCAGGTCGGGTCTATGGCTACACCTTC.